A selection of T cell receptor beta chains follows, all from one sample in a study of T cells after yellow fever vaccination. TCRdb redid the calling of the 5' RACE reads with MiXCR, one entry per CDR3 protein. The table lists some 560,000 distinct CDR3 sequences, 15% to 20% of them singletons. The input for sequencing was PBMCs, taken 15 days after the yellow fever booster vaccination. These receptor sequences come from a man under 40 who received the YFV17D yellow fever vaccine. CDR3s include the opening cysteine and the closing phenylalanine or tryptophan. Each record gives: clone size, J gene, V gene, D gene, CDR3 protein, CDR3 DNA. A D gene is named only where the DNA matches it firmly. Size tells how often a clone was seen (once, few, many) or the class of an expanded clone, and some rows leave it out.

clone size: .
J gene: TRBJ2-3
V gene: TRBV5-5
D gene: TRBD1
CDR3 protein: CASSPGTGGFSDTQYF
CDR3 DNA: TGTGCCAGCAGCCCCGGGACAGGGGGTTTTTCAGATACGCAGTATTTT

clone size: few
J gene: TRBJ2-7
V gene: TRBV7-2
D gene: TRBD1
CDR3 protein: CASRQGQGSWEQYF
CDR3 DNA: TGTGCCAGCCGCCAGGGACAGGGTTCTTGGGAGCAGTACTTC

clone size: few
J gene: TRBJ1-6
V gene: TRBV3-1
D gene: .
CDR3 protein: CASSQGTVSPLHF
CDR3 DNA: TGTGCCAGCAGCCAAGGAACAGTTTCACCCCTCCACTTT

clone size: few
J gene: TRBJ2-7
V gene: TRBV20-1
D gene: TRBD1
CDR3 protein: CSARGQGWYEQYF
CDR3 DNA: TGCAGTGCTAGGGGACAGGGGTGGTACGAGCAGTACTTC

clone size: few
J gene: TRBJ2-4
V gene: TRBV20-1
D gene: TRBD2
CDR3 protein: CSARARLAGGLSGNIQYF
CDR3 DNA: TGCAGTGCTAGAGCTAGACTAGCGGGAGGACTATCGGGAAACATTCAGTACTTC

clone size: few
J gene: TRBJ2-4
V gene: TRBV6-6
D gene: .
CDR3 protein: CASNAMSIQYF
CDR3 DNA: TGTGCCAGCAACGCTATGAGCATTCAGTACTTC

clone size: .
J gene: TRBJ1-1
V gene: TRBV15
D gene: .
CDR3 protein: CATSRDGPGNTEAFF
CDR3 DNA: TGTGCCACCAGCAGAGACGGGCCGGGGAACACTGAAGCTTTCTTT

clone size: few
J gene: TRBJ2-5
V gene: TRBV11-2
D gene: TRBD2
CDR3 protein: CASSLEGLVVETQYF
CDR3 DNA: TGTGCCAGCAGCTTAGAGGGACTAGTGGTGGAGACCCAGTACTTC

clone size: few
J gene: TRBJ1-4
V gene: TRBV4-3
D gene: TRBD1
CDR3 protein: CASSQEPRGNEKLFF
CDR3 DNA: TGCGCCAGCAGCCAAGAGCCCAGGGGGAATGAAAAACTGTTTTTT

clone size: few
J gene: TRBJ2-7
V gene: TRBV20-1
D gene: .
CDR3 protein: CSARTGYYEQYF
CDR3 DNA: TGCAGTGCTAGAACTGGCTACTACGAGCAGTACTTC

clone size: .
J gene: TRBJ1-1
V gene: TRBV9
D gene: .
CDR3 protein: CASSVEGQLNTEAFF
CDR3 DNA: TGTGCCAGCAGCGTAGAGGGGCAGTTGAACACTGAAGCTTTCTTT

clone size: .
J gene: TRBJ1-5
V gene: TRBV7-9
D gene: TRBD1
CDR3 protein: CASSLGQGYQPQHF
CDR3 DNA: TGTGCCAGCAGCTTAGGACAGGGGTATCAGCCCCAGCATTTT

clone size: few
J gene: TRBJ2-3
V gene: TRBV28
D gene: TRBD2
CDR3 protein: CASSILAGGPDTQYF
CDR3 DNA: TGTGCCAGCAGTATACTAGCGGGAGGGCCAGATACGCAGTATTTT

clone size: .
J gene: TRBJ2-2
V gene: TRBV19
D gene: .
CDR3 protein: CASSIGSGQDTGELFF
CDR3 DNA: TGTGCCAGTAGTATTGGGTCGGGACAAGACACCGGGGAGCTGTTTTTT

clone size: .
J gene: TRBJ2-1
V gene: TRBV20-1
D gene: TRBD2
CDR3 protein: CSARRGANFNEQFF
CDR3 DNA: TGCAGTGCTAGGCGGGGGGCGAACTTCAATGAGCAGTTCTTC

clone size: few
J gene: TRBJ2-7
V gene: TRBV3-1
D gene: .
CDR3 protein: CASSPRFF
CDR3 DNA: TGTGCCAGCAGCCCAAGGTTCTTC

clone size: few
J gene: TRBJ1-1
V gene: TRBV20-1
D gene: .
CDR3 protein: CSAAGTRTTEAFF
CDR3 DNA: TGCAGTGCTGCCGGGACAAGGACTACTGAAGCTTTCTTT

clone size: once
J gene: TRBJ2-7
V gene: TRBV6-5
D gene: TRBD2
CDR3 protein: CASSYSGGGPYEQYF
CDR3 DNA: TGTGCCAGCAGTTACTCTGGGGGAGGGCCCTACGAGCAGTACTTC

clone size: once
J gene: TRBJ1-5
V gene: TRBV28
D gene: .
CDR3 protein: CASSFGTLNQPQPF
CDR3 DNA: TGTGCCAGCAGTTTTGGGACACTCAATCAGCCCCAGCCTTTT

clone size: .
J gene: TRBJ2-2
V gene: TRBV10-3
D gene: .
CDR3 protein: CAISVRDSSPGELFF
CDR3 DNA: TGTGCCATCAGTGTCCGGGACTCAAGCCCCGGGGAGCTGTTTTTT

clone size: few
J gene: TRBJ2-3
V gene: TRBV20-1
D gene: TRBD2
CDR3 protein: CSARRAGKSTDTQYF
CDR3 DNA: TGCAGTGCTAGGAGAGCGGGGAAGAGCACAGATACGCAGTATTTT

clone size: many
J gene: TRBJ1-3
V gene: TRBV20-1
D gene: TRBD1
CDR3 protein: CSARVRTGGQDTIYF
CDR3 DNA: TGCAGTGCTCGCGTTCGGACAGGGGGCCAAGACACCATATATTTT

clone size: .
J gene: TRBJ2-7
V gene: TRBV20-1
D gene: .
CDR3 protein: CSARVGGSYEQYF
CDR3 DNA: TGCAGTGCTAGAGTTGGCGGCTCCTACGAGCAGTACTTC

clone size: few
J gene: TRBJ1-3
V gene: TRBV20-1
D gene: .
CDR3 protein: CSASGVAGNTIYF
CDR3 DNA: TGCAGTGCTAGCGGGGTGGCTGGAAACACCATATATTTT

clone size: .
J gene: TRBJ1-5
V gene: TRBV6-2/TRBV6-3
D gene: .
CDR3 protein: CASSYFSTARRQPQHF
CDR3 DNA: TGTGCCAGCAGTTACTTTTCGACAGCGAGAAGACAGCCCCAGCATTTT

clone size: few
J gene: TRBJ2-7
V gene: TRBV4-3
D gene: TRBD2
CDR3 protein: CASSQGAGGLAPQDYEQYF
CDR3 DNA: TGCGCCAGCAGCCAAGGGGCGGGGGGACTAGCCCCACAAGACTACGAGCAGTACTTC

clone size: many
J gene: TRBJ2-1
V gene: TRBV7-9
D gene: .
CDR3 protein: CASMSSYNEQFF
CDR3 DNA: TGTGCCAGTATGAGCTCCTACAATGAGCAGTTCTTC

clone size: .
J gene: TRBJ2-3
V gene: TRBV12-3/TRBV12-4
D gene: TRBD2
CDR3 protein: CASSLLAGATDTQYF
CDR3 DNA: TGTGCCAGCAGTTTACTAGCGGGAGCCACAGATACGCAGTATTTT

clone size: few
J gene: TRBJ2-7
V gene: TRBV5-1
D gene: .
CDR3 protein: CASSESEQYF
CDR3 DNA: TGCGCCAGCAGCGAAAGCGAGCAGTACTTC

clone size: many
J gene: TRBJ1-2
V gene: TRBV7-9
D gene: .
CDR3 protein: CASGSWGYTF
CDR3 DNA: TGTGCCAGCGGCTCTTGGGGCTACACCTTC

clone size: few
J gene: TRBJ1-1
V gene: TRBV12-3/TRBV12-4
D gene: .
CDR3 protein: CASSLGPLNTEAFF
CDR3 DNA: TGTGCCAGCAGCTTGGGGCCTTTGAACACTGAAGCTTTCTTT

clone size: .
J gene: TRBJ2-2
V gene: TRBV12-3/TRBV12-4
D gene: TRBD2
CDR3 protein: CASSSGLASYTGELFF
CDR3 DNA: TGTGCCAGCAGTTCTGGACTAGCGAGTTACACCGGGGAGCTGTTTTTT

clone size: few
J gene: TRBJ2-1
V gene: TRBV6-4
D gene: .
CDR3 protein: CASSDGGRGQYNEQFF
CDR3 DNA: TGTGCCAGCAGTGACGGTGGGAGGGGACAGTACAATGAGCAGTTCTTC

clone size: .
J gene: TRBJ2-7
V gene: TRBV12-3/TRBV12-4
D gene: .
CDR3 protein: CASSPRASSYEQYF
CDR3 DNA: TGTGCCAGCAGCCCCCGGGCAAGCTCCTACGAGCAGTACTTC

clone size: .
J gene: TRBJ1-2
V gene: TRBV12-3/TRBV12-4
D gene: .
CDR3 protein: CASSTRIYGYTF
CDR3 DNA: TGTGCCAGCAGTACAAGGATTTATGGCTACACCTTC

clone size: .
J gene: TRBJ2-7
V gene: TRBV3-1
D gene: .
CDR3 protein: CASSRQTVFSYEQYF
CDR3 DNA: TGTGCCAGCAGCCGCCAGACAGTTTTCTCCTACGAGCAGTACTTC

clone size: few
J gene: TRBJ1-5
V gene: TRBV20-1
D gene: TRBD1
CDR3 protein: CSAEQGAGNQPQHF
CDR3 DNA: TGCAGTGCCGAACAGGGGGCAGGCAATCAGCCCCAGCATTTT

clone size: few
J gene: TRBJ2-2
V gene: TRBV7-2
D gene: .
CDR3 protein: CASSLARWRELFF
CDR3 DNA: TGTGCCAGCAGCTTAGCAAGATGGAGGGAGCTGTTTTTT

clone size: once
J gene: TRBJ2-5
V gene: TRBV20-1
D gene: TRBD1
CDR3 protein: CSALRQGETKYF
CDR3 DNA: TGCAGTGCCCTAAGACAGGGAGAGACCAAGTACTTC

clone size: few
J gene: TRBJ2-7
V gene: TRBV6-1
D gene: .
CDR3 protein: CAIRAQGRHEQYF
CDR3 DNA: TGTGCCATCCGGGCTCAGGGGAGACACGAGCAGTACTTC